Shown below are 13 T cell receptor beta chains from a single sample sequenced in a study of T cells in localized non-small cell lung cancer. Only in-frame clones appear in the TCRdb table, and some are missing; sequencing was by immunoSEQ multiplex PCR. This table has fewer than 1,400 clones, 15% to 20% appearing once. This sample comprised normal lung tissue next to the tumor, obtained before any cancer treatment. All receptors derive from a man between 40 and 70 years old with stage II lung adenocarcinoma.

The rearrangement links TRBV30 to TRBJ2-5, with D possibly matching TRBD2 (7 bases). V was shortened by 5 bases and J by 4 bases, with 11 bases between the two germline ends. The CDR3 is 12 amino acids. Germline V lookup: CDR1 GTSNPN, CDR2 SVGIG (reference sequence). The CDR3 here is CAWGGAGETQYF. CDR3 bases: TGTGCCTGGGGGGGGGCCGGAGAGACCCAGTACTTC.

The chain employs TRBV12-5 and TRBJ1-1; 7 bases agree with TRBD1. J lost 5 bases, V lost 4 bases, and 7 bases had no gene match. The CDR3 runs 14 residues. CDR1 is LGHNT and CDR2 is FRNRAP in the germline V gene. For the CDR3, the DNA is TGTGCTAGTGGTTCACCGACAGGGAGGACTGAAGCTTTCTTT. Encoded protein: CASGSPTGRTEAFF. The full variable domain, its missing parts supplied by reference TRBV12-5 and TRBJ1-1, is DARVTQTPRHKVTEMGQEVTMRCQPILGHNTVFWYRQTMMQGLELLAYFRNRAPLDDSGMPKDRFSAEMPDATLATLKIQPSEPRDSAVYFCASGSPTGRTEAFFGQGTRLTVV.

This chain connects TRBV19 to TRBJ2-7; unclear D gene. Germline CDR1 is LNHDA and CDR2 is SQIVND (reference sequence). Deletions cut 6 bases from V and 6 bases from J, with 15 bases between. The CDR3 consists of 13 residues. CDR3 in DNA: TGTGCCAGTAGCGGCACCCTAGGCCTCGAGCAGTACTTC. Translating it yields CASSGTLGLEQYF.

The chain couples TRBV19 to TRBJ2-7; perhaps TRBD1 as D (6 bases). V lost 0 bases and J lost 4, with 10 bases in between. The germline CDR1 and CDR2 sequences are LNHDA and SQIVND (reference sequence). This CDR3 is 14 amino acids long. The CDR3 DNA sequence: TGTGCCAGTAGTATAGAAGGACAGTGGTACGAGCAGTACTTC. It specifies CASSIEGQWYEQYF.

This clone appeared a few times. The chain recombines TRBV15 with TRBJ1-1; 8 bases match TRBD1. Germline CDR1 is LNHNV and CDR2 is YYDKDF (reference sequence). The CDR3 extends over 14 amino acids. Trimming removed 4 bases from V and 2 bases from J; junction bases left unmatched: 3. The CDR3 DNA follows: TGTGCCACCAGCAACGGACAGGGCAACACTGAAGCTTTCTTT. It codes for CATSNGQGNTEAFF.

Comments on this clone: A read error may account for a junction end that differs from germline. The chain employs TRBV6-8 and TRBJ1-1, with TRBD1 identical over 7 bases. CDR1 and CDR2 (germline): MNHGY, SAAAGT. The CDR3 runs 15 residues. The CDR3 here is CAISASGQTNTEAFF. The CDR3 region has the DNA TGTGCCATCAGTGCCTCGGGACAGACGAACACTGAAGCTTTCTTT.

In this sample, this clone turned up a few times. V gene TRBV5-1 combines with J gene TRBJ1-3; D is unresolved. CDR1 and CDR2 (germline): SGHRS, YFSETQ. Trimming cost V 4 bases and J 0 bases, with 14 bases left between them. The CDR3 is 16 residues long. CDR3 coding DNA: TGCGCCAGCAGCCAGGATACAGCAAACTCTGGAAACACCATATATTTT. This sequence encodes CASSQDTANSGNTIYF. The full variable domain, rest sourced from reference TRBV5-1 and TRBJ1-3, is KAGVTQTPRYLIKTRGQQVTLSCSPISGHRSVSWYQQTPGQGLQFLFEYFSETQRNKGNFPGRFSGRQFSNSRSEMNVSTLELGDSALYLCASSQDTANSGNTIYFGEGSWLTVV.

The chain is built from TRBV6-8 and TRBJ1-5; D possibly corresponds to TRBD1 (5 bases). Trimming stripped 8 bases from V and 5 bases from J, with 19 bases between. Germline V gene data show CDR1 as MNHGY and CDR2 as SAAAGT. This CDR3 spans 15 amino acids. The CDR3 here is CASSTQGRADQPQHF. The CDR3 bases are TGTGCCAGCTCCACTCAGGGCAGGGCTGATCAGCCCCAGCATTTT.

The chain employs TRBV6-8 and TRBJ2-7; 9 positions agree with TRBD1. V was clipped by 5 bases and J by 7 bases; unmatched bases: 12. From germline, CDR1 is MNHGY and CDR2 SAAAGT. The CDR3 extends over 15 amino acids. The CDR3 here is CASSPQGAGGLEQYF. The CDR3 DNA reads as TGTGCCAGCAGTCCACAGGGGGCAGGAGGATTGGAGCAGTACTTC.

In its sample, this clone was seen a few times. The chain recombines TRBV6-8 with TRBJ1-2; 7 bases are shared with TRBD1. CDR1 and CDR2 (germline): MNHGY, SAAAGT. This CDR3 has 15 amino acids. The V and J ends lost 7 bases and 7 bases, in that order; junction bases with no gene match: 15. As DNA, the CDR3 is TGTGCCAGCAAAGTATCAGGGACAGCATCCTCTGGCTACACCTTC. This gives the protein CASKVSGTASSGYTF.

This clone came up a few times. The rearrangement links TRBV6-8 to TRBJ1-1, with 7 bases lining up with TRBD1. This CDR3 comprises 14 residues. Losses at the gene ends were 6 bases for V and 6 bases for J; bases not matched to a gene: 10. CDR1 MNHGY and CDR2 SAAAGT come from the germline V gene. The CDR3 sequence is CASSPGNRGSEAFF. The CDR3 coding sequence is TGTGCCAGCAGCCCTGGGAACAGGGGCTCTGAAGCTTTCTTT.

This clone ranks as large. This chain connects TRBV15 to TRBJ2-2, with TRBD1 as a possible D gene (6 bases). V lost 3 bases, J lost 5 bases, and 16 bases lay in between. The V gene's germline CDR1 is LNHNV and CDR2 YYDKDF (reference sequence). The CDR3 has 16 residues. CDR3 in DNA: TGTGCCACCAGCAGGGACCGGACAGCCGGTACCGGGGAGCTGTTTTTT. Translation gives CATSRDRTAGTGELFF. The full variable domain, in which reference TRBV15 and TRBJ2-2 provide the parts outside the CDR3, is DAMVIQNPRYQVTQFGKPVTLSCSQTLNHNVMYWYQQKSSQAPKLLFHYYDKDFNNEADTPDNFQSRRPNTSFCFLDIRSPGLGDTAMYLCATSRDRTAGTGELFFGEGSRLTVL.

This clone was seen more than once but under ten times. This chain joins TRBV5-1 and TRBJ2-6; D gene unclear. Germline V gene data show CDR1 as SGHRS and CDR2 as YFSETQ. The CDR3 is 14 residues long. The V and J ends lost 2 bases and 2 bases respectively, with 5 bases between them. The CDR3 DNA reads TGCGCCAGCAGCTTAGCCCCTGGGGCCAACGTCCTGACTTTC. Translating gives CASSLAPGANVLTF.